The rows below give T cell receptor beta chains drawn from one sample of a study of shared clonotypes between healthy human individuals. Repertoires were generated with immunoSEQ multiplex PCR, while TCRdb's copy carries only in-frame clones and drops some. Here the sample spans approximately 480,000 clones, nearly 80% being singletons. Sequenced: PBMCs. These TCRs come from a woman aged 40-49 years in good health. Some clones in this sample may be carry-over from other donors' samples. The CDR3 runs from the conserved cysteine through the conserved F or W. The D gene is left open where the match is weak. Size is stated for part of the rows, as once, few or many counts, or as a class when the clone is expanded.

D gene,CDR3 length,V gene,J gene,clone size,CDR3 DNA,CDR3 protein
.,13,TRBV25-1,TRBJ2-7,.,TGTGCCCCGGCGGCGGGCGAGTCCTACGAGCAGTACTTC,CAPAAGESYEQYF
.,14,TRBV27,TRBJ1-2,few,TGTGCCAGCAGTTTATCGCAGGGAATAGGTGGCTACACCTTC,CASSLSQGIGGYTF
.,13,TRBV18,TRBJ2-7,.,TGTGCCAGCTCTCGGACGGACACCTACGAGCAGTACTTC,CASSRTDTYEQYF
.,14,TRBV21-1,TRBJ1-1,.,TGTGCCAGCAGCAAACGGCAGGCGAACACTGAAGCTTTCTTT,CASSKRQANTEAFF
TRBD1,14,TRBV5-1,TRBJ2-7,once,TGCGCCAGCAGCCCATCCGGGACAGCCAACGAGCAGTACTTC,CASSPSGTANEQYF
.,11,TRBV6-5,TRBJ1-1,.,TGTGCCAGCAGTTCAGGGATTGAAGCTTTCTTT,CASSSGIEAFF
TRBD1,15,TRBV27,TRBJ1-4,few,TGTGCCAGCAGTCCGGGGACAGGGGCGGGTGAAAAACTGTTTTTT,CASSPGTGAGEKLFF
.,16,TRBV7-8,TRBJ2-3,few,TGTGCCAGCAGCTTAGAGCGTTATTGGGAAGTCGATACGCAGTATTTT,CASSLERYWEVDTQYF
TRBD2,16,TRBV28,TRBJ2-7,.,TGTGCCAGCAGTTTCGAAATAGCGGGAGGGTTTTACGAGCAGTACTTC,CASSFEIAGGFYEQYF
.,13,TRBV18,TRBJ2-1,.,TGTGCCAGCTCAACGGGACTTCTCGATGAGCAGTTCTTC,CASSTGLLDEQFF
.,12,TRBV6-1,TRBJ2-7,.,TGTGCCAGCTACAGGAGCTCCTACGAGCAGTACTTC,CASYRSSYEQYF
.,15,TRBV19,TRBJ2-4,.,TGTGCCAGTAGCGAACCCGGGGTCAGCCAGGACATTCAGTACTTC,CASSEPGVSQDIQYF
TRBD2,15,TRBV5-1,TRBJ2-7,.,TGCGCCAGCAGCCCGGAAACTAGCGGGCCGTACGAGCAGTACTTC,CASSPETSGPYEQYF
.,13,TRBV30,TRBJ1-1,.,TGTGCCTGGAGTAAGGGGGGGAACACTGAAGCTTTCTTT,CAWSKGGNTEAFF
TRBD2,13,TRBV2,TRBJ2-5,few,TGTGCCCTTGGGCTAGCGGCCCAAGAGACCCAGTACTTC,CALGLAAQETQYF
.,14,TRBV4-2,TRBJ1-5,.,TGTGCCAGCAGCCAGAGACTGATCAATCAGCCCCAGCATTTT,CASSQRLINQPQHF
TRBD1,15,TRBV30,TRBJ1-6,.,TGTGCCTGGGGTATGGGACAGGGTTACAATTCACCCCTCCACTTT,CAWGMGQGYNSPLHF
TRBD2,15,TRBV7-8,TRBJ2-7,few,TGTGCCAGCAGCTTAGGGCTAGCGGGAGTAGGTGAGCAGTACTTC,CASSLGLAGVGEQYF
TRBD1,15,TRBV11-2,TRBJ2-5,.,TGTGCCAGCAGCTTAGCCCACAGGGGGATAGAGACCCAGTACTTC,CASSLAHRGIETQYF
TRBD1,15,TRBV9,TRBJ1-2,few,TGTGCCAGCAGCATGACCGGGACAGGGAGGGGTGGCTACACCTTC,CASSMTGTGRGGYTF
.,14,TRBV27,TRBJ2-7,many,TGTGCCAGCAGTTTTTTAGGGCGAGCCTCCGAGCAGTACTTC,CASSFLGRASEQYF
.,18,TRBV7-5,TRBJ2-3,.,TGTGCCAGAAGCTTAAGAGCGGTGCGCGGGATGAGCACAGATACGCAGTATTTT,CARSLRAVRGMSTDTQYF